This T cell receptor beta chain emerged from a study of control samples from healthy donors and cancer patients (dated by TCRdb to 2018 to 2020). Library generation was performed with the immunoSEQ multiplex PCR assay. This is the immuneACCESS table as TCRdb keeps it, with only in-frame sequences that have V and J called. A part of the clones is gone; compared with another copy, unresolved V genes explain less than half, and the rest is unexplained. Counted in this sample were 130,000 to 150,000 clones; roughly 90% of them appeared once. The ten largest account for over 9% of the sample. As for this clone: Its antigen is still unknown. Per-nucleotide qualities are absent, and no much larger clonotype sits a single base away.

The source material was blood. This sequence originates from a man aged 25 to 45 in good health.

The DNA sequence is TGTGCCACCAGTGATTTTGTGCAGCCTTCCGGAGCTTTCTTT. The resulting protein is CATSDFVQPSGAFF. The V and J genes are TRBV24-1 and TRBJ1-1, with no D gene named confidently. The germline V gene gives CDR1 as KGHDR and CDR2 as SFDVKD. The CDR3, cysteine through phenylalanine, is 14 amino acids long. Only the CDR3 DNA stays, 42 bases, in frame from base 1. Trimming at the junction amounts to 1 base on V and 10 bases on J, and the germline ends lie 15 bases apart.